A selection of T cell receptor beta chains follows, all from one sample in a study of identical twins. TCRdb re-called the 5' RACE reads with MiXCR, one entry per CDR3 protein. Of around 230,000 distinct CDR3 sequences listed, roughly 7.1% are singletons. The same specimen was also included in a second study, on T cells expressing NK-cell markers.

The sequenced sample was CD8+ T cells sorted from blood. The receptors derive from a woman aged 18-29 years in good health. CDR3s include the opening cysteine and the closing phenylalanine or tryptophan.

15	TRBV7-8	TRBJ2-7	CASSLGLRGGREQYF
16	TRBV6-5	TRBJ2-7	CASSYSGLAGGGEQYF
12	TRBV7-9	TRBJ1-5	CASSPGVNPQHF
16	TRBV7-7	TRBJ2-1	CASSPSPTSGHNEQFF
13	TRBV25-1	TRBJ2-2	CASMRQGDGELFF
14	TRBV5-8	TRBJ2-7	CASSLAGGRGEQYF
13	TRBV6-2/TRBV6-3	TRBJ2-7	CATKGQGAREQYF
15	TRBV9	TRBJ2-1	CASSVEGLAGEEQFF
13	TRBV20-1	TRBJ1-2	CSARVALETASLF
14	TRBV7-8	TRBJ2-3	CVSSEDEIGDTQYF
16	TRBV7-6	TRBJ2-2	CASSLALAAPTGELFF
14	TRBV3-1	TRBJ2-3	CASSQDLSTDTQYF
12	TRBV7-9	TRBJ1-1	CATSGGNTEALF
13	TRBV10-1	TRBJ2-7	CASSESTGDEQYF
14	TRBV15	TRBJ1-1	CATSREWDRLEAFF
17	TRBV7-2	TRBJ2-1	CASSSHPTSGRGFSEFF
15	TRBV6-5	TRBJ2-3	CASSYPAGGVDTQYF
15	TRBV11-2	TRBJ2-1	CASSLRAIGHNEQFF
13	TRBV7-9	TRBJ1-2	CASSLAPVRGYTF
13	TRBV18	TRBJ2-1	CASSAGSAYEQFF
15	TRBV9	TRBJ2-7	CASSASGDQTYEQYF
13	TRBV29-1	TRBJ1-1	CSVAGTGVAEAFF
18	TRBV3-1	TRBJ2-1	CASSQYSLAGVRNNEQFF
13	TRBV11-2	TRBJ2-7	CASSLGPYYEQYF
14	TRBV3-1	TRBJ2-1	CASSQERVRNEQFF
13	TRBV27	TRBJ2-7	CASTQTGFYEQYF
11	TRBV4-3	TRBJ2-7	CASSQEGEQYF
15	TRBV6-5	TRBJ1-1	CASGSGVRVDTEAFF
15	TRBV7-9	TRBJ1-5	CASSLAASKDQPQHF
14	TRBV7-6	TRBJ2-7	CASSLELSLGQQYF
17	TRBV6-1	TRBJ2-6	CASRLWDRGSGANVLTF
13	TRBV7-9	TRBJ2-1	CASSLGLAYEQFF